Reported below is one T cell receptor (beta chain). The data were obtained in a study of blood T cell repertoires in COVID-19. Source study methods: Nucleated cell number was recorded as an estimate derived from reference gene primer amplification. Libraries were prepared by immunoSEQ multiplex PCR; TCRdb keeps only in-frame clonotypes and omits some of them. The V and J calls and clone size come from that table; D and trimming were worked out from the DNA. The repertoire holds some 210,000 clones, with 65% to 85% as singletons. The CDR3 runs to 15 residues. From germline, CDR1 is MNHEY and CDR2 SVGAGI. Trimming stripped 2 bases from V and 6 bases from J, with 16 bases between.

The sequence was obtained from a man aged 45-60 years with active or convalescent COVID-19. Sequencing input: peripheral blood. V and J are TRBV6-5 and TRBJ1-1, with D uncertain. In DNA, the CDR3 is TGTGCCAGCAGTTACGAAGAGCAGGTTCGGTCTGAAGCTTTCTTT. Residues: CASSYEEQVRSEAFF.